A selection of T cell receptor beta chains follows, all from one sample in a study of low-dose radiotherapy and immunotherapy resistance in tumors. TCRdb reanalysed the reads using MiXCR and keeps one entry per CDR3 protein. The table includes roughly 39,000 distinct CDR3 sequences, roughly a third detected once. Sequenced material: PBMCs, taken before treatment. Receptors originate from a male donor with gallbladder cancer. Both conserved end residues are part of each CDR3. Fields, in order: D gene, V gene, J gene, clone size, CDR3 DNA, CDR3 protein. The D gene is left open where the match is weak. Clone size, where shown, is once, few, many, or a class for clones that have expanded.

D gene: TRBD1; V gene: TRBV5-1; J gene: TRBJ2-1; clone size: few; CDR3 DNA: TGCGCCAGCAGCGAAGGGACAGGGTCCGATGAGCAGTTCTTC; CDR3 protein: CASSEGTGSDEQFF
D gene: NA; V gene: TRBV5-4; J gene: TRBJ2-7; clone size: NA; CDR3 DNA: TGTGCCAGCAGCTCCGGGGGCGAGCAGTACTTC; CDR3 protein: CASSSGGEQYF
D gene: TRBD1; V gene: TRBV19; J gene: TRBJ2-7; clone size: many; CDR3 DNA: TGTGCCACTCAGGACAGGGGCCGGTACCCCTACGAGCAGTACTTC; CDR3 protein: CATQDRGRYPYEQYF
D gene: NA; V gene: TRBV28; J gene: TRBJ2-7; clone size: medium-sized; CDR3 DNA: TGTGCCAGCAGCCCCGGGGTCCGGGACATCCTCGTGGTGGCCTACGAGCAGTACTTC; CDR3 protein: CASSPGVRDILVVAYEQYF
D gene: TRBD2; V gene: TRBV12-3/TRBV12-4; J gene: TRBJ2-7; clone size: NA; CDR3 DNA: TGTGCCAGCAGTCCCCGTGCGGGGGTCAAATCCTACGAGCAGTACTTC; CDR3 protein: CASSPRAGVKSYEQYF
D gene: NA; V gene: TRBV7-8; J gene: TRBJ2-7; clone size: few; CDR3 DNA: TGTGCCAGCAGCGCCGGACTGCTTTCCTACGAGCAGTACTTC; CDR3 protein: CASSAGLLSYEQYF
D gene: NA; V gene: TRBV5-4; J gene: TRBJ2-2; clone size: NA; CDR3 DNA: TGTGCCAGCAGCCCCCGTGGGGGGAACACCGGGGAGCTGTTTTTT; CDR3 protein: CASSPRGGNTGELFF
D gene: TRBD1; V gene: TRBV6-2/TRBV6-3; J gene: TRBJ2-1; clone size: many; CDR3 DNA: TGTGCCAGCAGTCGCCCCGGGACAGGGGTGGATGAGCAGTTCTTC; CDR3 protein: CASSRPGTGVDEQFF
D gene: NA; V gene: TRBV13; J gene: TRBJ2-7; clone size: many; CDR3 DNA: TGTGCCAGCAGCCTGTTGGGGACCTACGAGCAGTACTTC; CDR3 protein: CASSLLGTYEQYF
D gene: NA; V gene: TRBV11-2; J gene: TRBJ2-2; clone size: NA; CDR3 DNA: TGTGCCAGCAGCTTAATTAGGGTGTCGTCCGGGGAGCTGTTTTTT; CDR3 protein: CASSLIRVSSGELFF
D gene: NA; V gene: TRBV6-2/TRBV6-3; J gene: TRBJ1-2; clone size: medium-sized; CDR3 DNA: TGTGCCAGCAGTGATACTTGGGAGGGTCCCGGTGGCTACACCTTC; CDR3 protein: CASSDTWEGPGGYTF
D gene: NA; V gene: TRBV15; J gene: TRBJ2-3; clone size: NA; CDR3 DNA: TGTGCCACCAGCAGAATGTACACAGATACGCAGTATTTT; CDR3 protein: CATSRMYTDTQYF
D gene: NA; V gene: TRBV5-1; J gene: TRBJ2-1; clone size: few; CDR3 DNA: TGCGCCAGCAGCTCGTCCCTGGGGGTGGCTGAGCAGTTCTTC; CDR3 protein: CASSSSLGVAEQFF
D gene: NA; V gene: TRBV28; J gene: TRBJ2-2; clone size: medium-sized; CDR3 DNA: TGTGCCAGCAGCTTAGAGGGCACCGGGGAGCTGTTTTTT; CDR3 protein: CASSLEGTGELFF
D gene: NA; V gene: TRBV28; J gene: TRBJ1-2; clone size: medium-sized; CDR3 DNA: TGTGCCAGCAGCCTCCCGGGAGCGTATGGCTACACCTTC; CDR3 protein: CASSLPGAYGYTF
D gene: NA; V gene: TRBV20-1; J gene: TRBJ2-7; clone size: many; CDR3 DNA: TGCAGTGCTAGAGATCTGCAACGGGGGCTGGACGAGCAGTACTTC; CDR3 protein: CSARDLQRGLDEQYF
D gene: NA; V gene: TRBV20-1; J gene: TRBJ1-6; clone size: NA; CDR3 DNA: TGCAGTGCTAGGTTAGCGGGCCTTGATAATTCACCCCTCCACTTT; CDR3 protein: CSARLAGLDNSPLHF
D gene: TRBD1; V gene: TRBV7-2; J gene: TRBJ1-5; clone size: many; CDR3 DNA: TGTGCCAGCAGCTCGGGACAGGGTTATCAGCCCCAGCATTTT; CDR3 protein: CASSSGQGYQPQHF
D gene: NA; V gene: TRBV28; J gene: TRBJ2-7; clone size: many; CDR3 DNA: TGTGCCAGCAGTTTTCAACCACCCCCCTACGAGCAGTACTTC; CDR3 protein: CASSFQPPPYEQYF
D gene: NA; V gene: TRBV3-1; J gene: TRBJ2-1; clone size: many; CDR3 DNA: TGTGCCAGCCGCACTACCTCAGGGGGGTCCTACAATGAGCAGTTCTTC; CDR3 protein: CASRTTSGGSYNEQFF
D gene: NA; V gene: TRBV19; J gene: TRBJ2-7; clone size: many; CDR3 DNA: TGTGCCAGTAGTAAGAAGGACTCCTACGAGCAGTACTTC; CDR3 protein: CASSKKDSYEQYF
D gene: TRBD1; V gene: TRBV7-6; J gene: TRBJ2-2; clone size: many; CDR3 DNA: TGTGCCAGCAGCTCTCCCCCGGGACAGGGTGGGACCGGGGAGCTGTTTTTT; CDR3 protein: CASSSPPGQGGTGELFF
D gene: NA; V gene: TRBV3-1; J gene: TRBJ2-1; clone size: many; CDR3 DNA: TGTGCCAGCAGCCAAGCTATTGCGCCCGCGCAGTTCTTC; CDR3 protein: CASSQAIAPAQFF
D gene: NA; V gene: TRBV7-6; J gene: TRBJ2-5; clone size: NA; CDR3 DNA: TGTGCCAGCAGCTCCAGCACGGCTGGGGAGACCCAGTACTTC; CDR3 protein: CASSSSTAGETQYF
D gene: TRBD2; V gene: TRBV19; J gene: TRBJ2-7; clone size: many; CDR3 DNA: TGTGCCAGTAGAAGACTAGCGGGAGGCGACTACGAGCAGTACTTC; CDR3 protein: CASRRLAGGDYEQYF
D gene: NA; V gene: TRBV2; J gene: TRBJ2-3; clone size: many; CDR3 DNA: TGTGCCAGCAGGACAGATAGCACAGATACGCAGTATTTT; CDR3 protein: CASRTDSTDTQYF
D gene: NA; V gene: TRBV18; J gene: TRBJ2-7; clone size: few; CDR3 DNA: TGTGCCAGCTCACCGGCAGGGAACTACGAGCAGTACTTC; CDR3 protein: CASSPAGNYEQYF
D gene: TRBD1; V gene: TRBV9; J gene: TRBJ2-7; clone size: many; CDR3 DNA: TGTGCCAGCAGCAAACGACAGGGGCTGACCTACGAGCAGTACTTC; CDR3 protein: CASSKRQGLTYEQYF
D gene: NA; V gene: TRBV7-3; J gene: TRBJ2-5; clone size: NA; CDR3 DNA: TGTGCCAGCAGCTTGGGGTCTGGGGCTCCCTTAGAGACCCAGTACTTC; CDR3 protein: CASSLGSGAPLETQYF
D gene: NA; V gene: TRBV7-3; J gene: TRBJ2-2; clone size: many; CDR3 DNA: TGTGCCAGCAGCGTGACAGGGAACACCGGGGAGCTGTTTTTT; CDR3 protein: CASSVTGNTGELFF
D gene: NA; V gene: TRBV4-2; J gene: TRBJ1-4; clone size: many; CDR3 DNA: TGTGCCAGCAGCCCAGACACAACTAATGAAAAACTGTTTTTT; CDR3 protein: CASSPDTTNEKLFF
D gene: TRBD1; V gene: TRBV4-1; J gene: TRBJ2-6; clone size: many; CDR3 DNA: TGCGCCAGCAGCAACAGGGGAACTGGGGCCAACGTCCTGACTTTC; CDR3 protein: CASSNRGTGANVLTF
D gene: NA; V gene: TRBV3-1; J gene: TRBJ2-5; clone size: NA; CDR3 DNA: TGTGCCAGCAGCCAACTCCAAGAGACCCAGTACTTC; CDR3 protein: CASSQLQETQYF
D gene: NA; V gene: TRBV28; J gene: TRBJ2-1; clone size: few; CDR3 DNA: TGTGCCAGCAGTTCAAACCAGGGCTACTACAATGAGCAGTTCTTC; CDR3 protein: CASSSNQGYYNEQFF
D gene: NA; V gene: TRBV6-2/TRBV6-3; J gene: TRBJ1-5; clone size: many; CDR3 DNA: TGTGCCAGCAGTTATGGGGGGGGCAATCAGCCCCAGCATTTT; CDR3 protein: CASSYGGGNQPQHF
D gene: NA; V gene: TRBV20-1; J gene: TRBJ2-5; clone size: many; CDR3 DNA: TGCAGTGCTAGAGAGACGGAAATACAAGAGACCCAGTACTTC; CDR3 protein: CSARETEIQETQYF
D gene: NA; V gene: TRBV19; J gene: TRBJ2-2; clone size: many; CDR3 DNA: TGTGCCAGTAGTCCTGGGGGAATTGACACCGGGGAGCTGTTTTTT; CDR3 protein: CASSPGGIDTGELFF
D gene: NA; V gene: TRBV18; J gene: TRBJ1-1; clone size: many; CDR3 DNA: TGTGCCAGCTCACCAATGCAAGACACTGAAGCTTTCTTT; CDR3 protein: CASSPMQDTEAFF
D gene: TRBD2; V gene: TRBV7-3; J gene: TRBJ2-7; clone size: few; CDR3 DNA: TGTGCCAGCAGCCTAAGCGGGAGGCCCGATAACGAGCAGTACTTC; CDR3 protein: CASSLSGRPDNEQYF
D gene: NA; V gene: TRBV30; J gene: TRBJ2-2; clone size: many; CDR3 DNA: TGTGCCCTGGCGGGCCCGAACACCGGGGAGCTGTTTTTT; CDR3 protein: CALAGPNTGELFF
D gene: NA; V gene: TRBV12-3/TRBV12-4; J gene: TRBJ1-2; clone size: few; CDR3 DNA: TGTGCCAGCAGTTTAGGGTATGGCTACACCTTC; CDR3 protein: CASSLGYGYTF
D gene: TRBD1; V gene: TRBV28; J gene: TRBJ2-1; clone size: few; CDR3 DNA: TGTGCCAGCAGTTACCTCAGAGGGGGCCGTGAGCAGTTCTTC; CDR3 protein: CASSYLRGGREQFF